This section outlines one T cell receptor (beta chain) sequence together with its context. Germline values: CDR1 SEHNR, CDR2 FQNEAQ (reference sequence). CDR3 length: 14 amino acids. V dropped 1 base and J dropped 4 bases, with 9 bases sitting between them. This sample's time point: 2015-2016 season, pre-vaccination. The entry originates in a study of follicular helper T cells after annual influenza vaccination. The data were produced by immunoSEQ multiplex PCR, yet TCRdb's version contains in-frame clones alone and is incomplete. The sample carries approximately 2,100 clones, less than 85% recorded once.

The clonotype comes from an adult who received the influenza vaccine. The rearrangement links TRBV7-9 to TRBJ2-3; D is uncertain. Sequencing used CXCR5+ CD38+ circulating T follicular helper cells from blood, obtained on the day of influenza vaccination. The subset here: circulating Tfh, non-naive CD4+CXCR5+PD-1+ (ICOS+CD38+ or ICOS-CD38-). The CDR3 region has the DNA TGTGCCAGCAGCTTAGGTGGCGGCGCAGATACGCAGTATTTT. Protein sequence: CASSLGGGADTQYF.